This T cell receptor (beta chain) appears in the sequencing data of a study of blood T cell repertoires in COVID-19. Trimming removed 1 base at V and 4 bases at J, with 13 bases between. Germline CDR1 and CDR2: SGHVS and FQNEAQ. The CDR3 totals 16 residues. Data came from immunoSEQ multiplex PCR; TCRdb stores just in-frame clones and leaves some out. The table includes some 280,000 clones, about nine tenths detected once. This clone has just one count. The TCR was taken from a woman aged 60-75 years with acute or convalescent COVID-19. V usage is TRBV7-8 and J usage is TRBJ2-2; TRBD2 might be the D (5 bases). The material sequenced was peripheral blood. The CDR3 DNA reads as TGTGCCAGCAGCTTAGGGGCAGCGGTGGGCACCGGGGAGCTGTTTTTT. This codes for CASSLGAAVGTGELFF. Full variable domain (missing parts from reference TRBV7-8 and TRBJ2-2): GAGVSQSPRYKVAKRGQDVALRCDPISGHVSLFWYQQALGQGPEFLTYFQNEAQLDKSGLPSDRFFAERPEGSVSTLKIQRTQQEDSAVYLCASSLGAAVGTGELFFGEGSRLTVL.